The next 10 T cell receptor beta chains were all read from a single sample in a study of shared clonotypes between healthy human individuals (dated by TCRdb to the early 2020s). The protocol used for the library was the immunoSEQ multiplex PCR assay. Held by TCRdb, this immuneACCESS table contains in-frame sequences only and omits some clones. Under half of the omission traces to an unresolved V gene where checked; the cause of the rest is unknown. The sample has 2 million to 2.5 million clones on record, around 92% of them singletons. The biggest ten clones account for around 0.35% of the sample. The sequencing sample was made of naive CD4+ T cells from PBMCs. The label giving this sample's cell subset or site can be read as: CD45RA+ positively selected. These receptors all stem from a man between 18 and 35 years old in good health. Some clones in this sample may be carry-over from other donors' samples.

V usage is TRBV5-6 and J usage is TRBJ1-2; weak D call: TRBD1 (6 bases). CDR1 is SGHDT, CDR2 YYEEEE, per germline. V gave up 3 bases and J gave up 4 bases, with 13 bases separating them. This CDR3 comprises 14 residues. The chain's CDR3 is CASSWRGPSYGYTF. The CDR3 nucleotides are TGTGCCAGCAGCTGGCGGGGGCCGAGCTATGGCTACACCTTC.

The chain couples TRBV27 to TRBJ1-4; TRBD1 agrees at 8 bases. This CDR3 is built from 15 residues. CDR1 and CDR2 from the germline V gene are MNHEY and SMNVEV (reference sequence). Trimming cost V 6 bases and J 5 bases; bases outside gene matches: 8. The CDR3 DNA reads TGTGCCAGCAGCTCCCCGGGACAGGCGAATGAAAAACTGTTTTTT. It encodes CASSSPGQANEKLFF.

V gene TRBV5-4 combines with J gene TRBJ2-3; D might be TRBD2 (5 bases). Trimming left V 4 bases short and J 3 bases short, with 18 bases between. In germline, CDR1 is SGHNT, CDR2 YYREEE (reference sequence). The CDR3 sequence is 16 residues long. The CDR3 here is CASSPAVGVGTDTQYF. DNA of the CDR3: TGTGCCAGCAGCCCAGCGGTGGGAGTTGGTACAGATACGCAGTATTTT.

The genes are TRBV30 and TRBJ1-1; TRBD1 is a possible D gene (5 bases). Between the trimmed V and J ends, which lost 0 bases and 1 base, there was a span of 9 bases. CDR1 and CDR2 from the germline V gene are GTSNPN and SVGIG (reference sequence). This CDR3 is built from 14 residues. CDR3 coding DNA: TGTGCCTGGAGTGTGGGCGGGGGGAACACTGAAGCTTTCTTT. It encodes CAWSVGGGNTEAFF.

The V call is TRBV9, the J call TRBJ2-7, with D perhaps assigned TRBD1 or TRBD2 (5 bases each). CDR3 size: 14 residues. Looked up from germline, CDR1 is SGDLS and CDR2 is YYNGEE. The germline V and J ends were trimmed by 3 bases and 3 bases, with 13 bases remaining between them. The CDR3 nucleotides are TGTGCCAGCAGCGGAACGGGACGGCACTACGAGCAGTACTTC. Its protein product is CASSGTGRHYEQYF.

This clone showed up just a few times. This CDR3 is CASSLTGTGGRSGELFF. DNA of the CDR3: TGTGCCAGCAGCTTAACTGGGACAGGGGGCAGATCCGGGGAGCTGTTTTTT. The genes are TRBV7-3 and TRBJ2-2, with 12 bases identical to TRBD1. The ends lost 0 bases at V and 6 bases at J; junction bases unmatched: 5. Germline CDR1 reads SGHTA; CDR2 reads FQGTGA. The CDR3 sequence is 17 residues long.

The chain carries TRBV18 and TRBJ2-7; 11 nucleotides align to TRBD2. V lost 5 bases to trimming and J lost 4 bases; unmatched junction nucleotides: 7. This CDR3 has 15 amino acids. Germline CDR1 and CDR2: KGHSH and LQKENI. CDR3 DNA: TGTGCCAGCTCAATCACTAGCGGGAGAATTTACGAGCAGTACTTC. This sequence encodes CASSITSGRIYEQYF.

The V call is TRBV7-9, the J call TRBJ1-1; 12 bases align to TRBD1. The germline CDR1 and CDR2 sequences are SEHNR and FQNEAQ (reference sequence). The ends lost 4 bases at V and 0 bases at J; junction bases unmatched: 9. The CDR3 has 18 amino acids. In DNA, the CDR3 is TGTGCCAGCAGCTACGACTCGGGACAGGGGGCCTTGAACACTGAAGCTTTCTTT. It specifies CASSYDSGQGALNTEAFF.

The chain joins TRBV5-1 to TRBJ1-6; weak D call: TRBD1 (5 bases). V lost 7 bases, J lost 6 bases, and 11 bases lay in between. CDR1 and CDR2 from the germline V gene are SGHRS and YFSETQ. The CDR3 runs to 13 residues. The CDR3 sequence: CASRQGTNSPLHF. CDR3 DNA: TGCGCCAGCCGGCAGGGAACTAATTCACCCCTCCACTTT.

This chain uses TRBV29-1 with TRBJ1-2, with a tentative D call TRBD1 (5 bases). V was shortened by 3 bases and J by 7 bases, with 15 bases between the two germline ends. Germline assignment: CDR1 SQVTM and CDR2 ANQGSEA. There are 13 residues in the CDR3. The CDR3 loop is CSVELQGESGYTF. The CDR3 DNA follows: TGCAGCGTTGAGTTGCAGGGAGAAAGTGGCTACACCTTC. The full variable domain, with the rest looked up from reference TRBV29-1 and TRBJ1-2, is SAVISQKPSRDICQRGTSLTIQCQVDSQVTMMFWYRQQPGQSLTLIATANQGSEATYESGFVIDKFPISRPNLTFSTLTVSNMSPEDSSIYLCSVELQGESGYTFGSGTRLTVV.